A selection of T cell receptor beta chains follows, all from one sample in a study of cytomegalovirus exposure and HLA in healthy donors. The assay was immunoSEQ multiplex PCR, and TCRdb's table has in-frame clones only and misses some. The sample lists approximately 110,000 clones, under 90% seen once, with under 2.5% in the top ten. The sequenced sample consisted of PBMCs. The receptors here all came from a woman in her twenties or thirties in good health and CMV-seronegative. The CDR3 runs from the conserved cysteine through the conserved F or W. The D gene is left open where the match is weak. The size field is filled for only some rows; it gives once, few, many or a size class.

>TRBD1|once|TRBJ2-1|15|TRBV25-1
CASSTGQGPYNEQFF
TGTGCCAGCAGTACCGGACAGGGCCCCTACAATGAGCAGTTCTTC
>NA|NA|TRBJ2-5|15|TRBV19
CASSILMARQETQYF
TGTGCCAGTAGTATTCTCATGGCTCGACAAGAGACCCAGTACTTC
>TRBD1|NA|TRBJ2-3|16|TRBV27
CASRLWAGGNTDTQYF
TGTGCCAGCAGATTATGGGCAGGGGGCAACACAGATACGCAGTATTTT
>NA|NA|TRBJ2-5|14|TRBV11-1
CASSDQQGWETQYF
TGTGCCAGCAGCGACCAACAGGGATGGGAGACCCAGTACTTC
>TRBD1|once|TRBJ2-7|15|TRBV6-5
CASSYRDRGSYEQYF
TGTGCCAGCAGTTACCGGGACAGGGGTAGCTACGAGCAGTACTTC
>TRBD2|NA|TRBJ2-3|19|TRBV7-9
CASSPRLAGGLGSTDTQYF
TGTGCCAGCAGCCCCAGACTAGCGGGAGGGCTGGGTAGCACAGATACGCAGTATTTT
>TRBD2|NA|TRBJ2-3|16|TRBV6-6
CASCAGGTGGVDTQYF
TGTGCCAGCTGCGCCGGAGGGACGGGAGGTGTAGATACGCAGTATTTT
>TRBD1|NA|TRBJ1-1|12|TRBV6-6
CASSYQGAGAFF
TGTGCCAGCAGTTATCAGGGGGCGGGAGCTTTCTTT
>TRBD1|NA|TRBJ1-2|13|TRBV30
CAWSVQGQWGYTF
TGTGCCTGGAGTGTACAGGGACAGTGGGGCTACACCTTC
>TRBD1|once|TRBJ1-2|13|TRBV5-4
CASKRDSSYGYTF
TGTGCCAGTAAAAGGGACAGCAGTTATGGCTACACCTTC
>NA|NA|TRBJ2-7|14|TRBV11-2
CASSPSRSSYEQYF
TGTGCCAGCAGCCCCTCGCGGAGCTCCTACGAGCAGTACTTC
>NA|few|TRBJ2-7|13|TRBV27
CASSLIGGDEQYF
TGTGCCAGCAGTTTAATTGGCGGGGACGAGCAGTACTTC
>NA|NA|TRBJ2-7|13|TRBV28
CATLDGSSYEQYF
TGTGCCACCCTGGACGGGAGCTCCTACGAGCAGTACTTC
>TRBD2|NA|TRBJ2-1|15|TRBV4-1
CASSPPGGGRGEQFF
TGCGCCAGCAGCCCTCCGGGCGGCGGGAGGGGGGAGCAGTTCTTC
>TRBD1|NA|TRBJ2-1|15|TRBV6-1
CASRLQGAGYNEQFF
TGTGCCAGCAGGTTACAGGGGGCAGGGTACAATGAGCAGTTCTTC
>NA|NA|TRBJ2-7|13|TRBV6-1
CASSAGQVGEQYF
TGTGCCAGCAGTGCCGGACAAGTTGGCGAGCAGTACTTC
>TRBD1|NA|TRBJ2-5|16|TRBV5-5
CASSLESTGKVETQYF
TGTGCCAGCAGCTTGGAGTCGACAGGGAAGGTCGAGACCCAGTACTTC
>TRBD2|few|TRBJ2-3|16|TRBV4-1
CASSLPSGLITDTQYF
TGCGCCAGCAGCCTTCCTAGCGGGCTGATCACAGATACGCAGTATTTT
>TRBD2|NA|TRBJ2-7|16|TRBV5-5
CASSLATVAGFGEQYF
TGTGCCAGCAGCTTGGCCACCGTAGCGGGGTTTGGAGAGCAGTACTTC
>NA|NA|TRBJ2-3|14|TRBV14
CASSQDGVADTQYF
TGTGCCAGCAGCCAAGACGGTGTGGCAGATACGCAGTATTTT
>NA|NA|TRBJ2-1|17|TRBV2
CASNRREGGISYNEQFF
TGTGCCAGCAACCGAAGGGAGGGGGGTATTTCCTACAATGAGCAGTTCTTC
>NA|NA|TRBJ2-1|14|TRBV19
CASSVGAGPYEQFF
TGTGCCAGTTCCGTTGGTGCTGGGCCCTATGAGCAGTTCTTC
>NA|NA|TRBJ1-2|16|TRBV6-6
CASSYSGSKGNYGYTF
TGTGCCAGCAGTTACTCTGGCAGTAAGGGGAACTATGGCTACACCTTC
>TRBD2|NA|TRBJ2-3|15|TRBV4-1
CASSRLAGVTDTQYF
TGCGCCAGCAGCCGACTAGCGGGAGTTACAGATACGCAGTATTTT
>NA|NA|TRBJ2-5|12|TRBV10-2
CASSRVLETQYF
TGCGCCAGCAGTCGGGTCTTAGAGACCCAGTACTTC
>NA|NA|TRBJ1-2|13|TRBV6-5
CASSRPGVGGYTF
TGTGCCAGCAGCCGACCCGGGGTAGGTGGCTACACCTTC
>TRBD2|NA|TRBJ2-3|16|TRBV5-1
CASSLRPSGGTDTQYF
TGCGCCAGCAGCTTGAGACCTAGCGGAGGCACAGATACGCAGTATTTT
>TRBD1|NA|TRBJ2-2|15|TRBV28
CASSSGTGEIGELFF
TGTGCCAGCAGTTCCGGGACAGGGGAAATCGGGGAGCTGTTTTTT
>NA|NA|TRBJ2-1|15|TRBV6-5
CASSRGDLSTNEQFF
TGTGCCAGCAGCCGCGGGGACCTATCCACCAATGAGCAGTTCTTC
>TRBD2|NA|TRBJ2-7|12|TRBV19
CASSMGGNEQYF
TGTGCCAGTAGTATGGGGGGGAACGAGCAGTACTTC
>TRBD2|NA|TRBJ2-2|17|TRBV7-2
CASSLGLAGTNTGELFF
TGTGCCAGCAGCTTGGGACTAGCGGGGACGAACACCGGGGAGCTGTTTTTT
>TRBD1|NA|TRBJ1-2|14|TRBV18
CASSLDRDRGGYTF
TGTGCCAGCTCACTGGACCGGGACAGGGGTGGCTACACCTTC
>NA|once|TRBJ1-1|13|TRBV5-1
CATGPGSNTEAFF
TGCGCCACTGGCCCAGGATCGAACACTGAAGCTTTCTTT
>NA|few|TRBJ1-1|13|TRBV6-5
CASSTTVHTEAFF
TGTGCCAGCAGCACGACAGTTCACACTGAAGCTTTCTTT
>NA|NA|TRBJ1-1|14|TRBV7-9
CSSSPTGPSTEAFF
TGTTCCAGCAGCCCTACAGGGCCTTCCACTGAAGCTTTCTTT
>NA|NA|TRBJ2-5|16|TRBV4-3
CASSQGRARAEETQYF
TGCGCCAGCAGCCAAGGTAGGGCGCGGGCCGAAGAGACCCAGTACTTC
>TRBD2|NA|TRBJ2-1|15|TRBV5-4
CASSLGTSGYNEQFF
TGTGCCAGCAGCCTCGGGACTAGCGGGTACAATGAGCAGTTCTTC
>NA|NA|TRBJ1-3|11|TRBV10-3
CATFQGNTIYF
TGTGCCACATTCCAGGGAAACACCATATATTTT
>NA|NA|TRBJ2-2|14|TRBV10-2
CASSAFGGPGELFF
TGCGCCAGTTCTGCATTTGGAGGGCCCGGGGAGCTGTTTTTT